What follows are 11 T cell receptor beta chains derived from one specimen sequenced in a study of T-cell reconstitution after alpha-beta-depleted transplantation in children. TCRbeta library preparation incorporated unique molecular identifiers. Each CDR3 protein is one row after TCRdb ran MiXCR on the PCR reads. In the table there are around 18,000 distinct CDR3 sequences, 5.1% of which are singletons. This sample comprised PBMCs, obtained before TCRalphabeta/CD19-depleted stem cell transplant. The receptors shown here come from a boy between 10 and 17 years old with acute lymphoblastic leukemia, due to receive a stem cell transplant.

This clonotype has ten or more counts. This chain joins TRBV3-1 and TRBJ2-7; 10 bases fit TRBD1. After removal of 7 bases from V and 6 bases from J, the junction contained 12 bases not matched to a gene. This CDR3 has 15 amino acids. Germline V gene lookup returns CDR1 LGHDT and CDR2 YNNKEL (reference sequence). The DNA for the CDR3 is TGTGCCAGCAAGCCAAGGGGACAGGGGACTTCCGAGCAGTACTTC. Its protein is CASKPRGQGTSEQYF.

The table lists this clonotype with many counts. The chain combines TRBV14 with TRBJ1-1, with 10 bases matching TRBD1. Germline V gene sequence: CDR1 SGHDN, CDR2 FVKESK. The CDR3 is 13 amino acids. Losses at the gene ends were 4 bases for V and 9 bases for J; bases not matched to a gene: 5. CDR3 region: CASSRPGQGKAFF. DNA of the CDR3: TGTGCCAGCAGCCGCCCGGGACAGGGGAAAGCTTTCTTT.

This clonotype appeared many times. This rearrangement joins TRBV19 to TRBJ2-3; unclear D gene. V lost 9 bases and J lost 4, with 17 bases in between. The CDR3 is 14 residues long. Per the germline V gene, CDR1 is LNHDA and CDR2 is SQIVND (reference sequence). The CDR3 protein is CASEDPRGPDTQYF. In nucleotides, the CDR3 is TGTGCCAGCGAGGACCCGCGAGGCCCAGATACGCAGTATTTT.

By sample fraction, this clonotype is medium-sized (0.01 to 0.1%). The V call is TRBV6-5, the J call TRBJ1-4; 7 bases are shared with TRBD1. The CDR3 length is 14 residues. Germline CDR1 reads MNHEY; CDR2 reads SVGAGI. The V segment lost 6 bases and the J segment 7 bases; nucleotides outside the gene matches: 8. CDR3 nucleotides: TGTGCCAGCAGGCTAGGGGGCTTAAGTGAAAAACTGTTTTTT. Amino acids: CASRLGGLSEKLFF.

This clonotype appeared many times. The chain joins TRBV20-1 to TRBJ2-7; 7 bases map to TRBD1. This CDR3 spans 15 amino acids. J gave up 0 bases and V 3 bases, and 8 bases lay outside the gene matches. Germline V gives CDR1 DFQATT, CDR2 SNEGSKA (reference sequence). The CDR3 here is CSASRRDSFSYEQYF. The CDR3 DNA sequence: TGCAGTGCTAGCCGCCGGGACAGCTTCTCCTACGAGCAGTACTTC.

This clonotype was detected many times. The chain carries TRBV18 and TRBJ1-5; D is undetermined. The germline CDR1 and CDR2 sequences are KGHSH and LQKENI. There are 14 residues in the CDR3. Trimming pared 8 bases from V and 7 bases from J, leaving 18 bases between. CDR3 in amino acids: CASDDSGVRQPQHF. CDR3 DNA sequence: TGTGCCAGCGACGACTCCGGGGTAAGACAGCCCCAGCATTTT. Complete variable domain (other parts from reference TRBV18 and TRBJ1-5): NAGVMQNPRHLVRRRGQEARLRCSPMKGHSHVYWYRQLPEEGLKFMVYLQKENIIDESGMPKERFSAEFPKEGPSILRIQQVVRGDSAAYFCASDDSGVRQPQHFGDGTRLSIL.

This clonotype was seen a handful of times. V usage is TRBV5-1 and J usage is TRBJ2-5; possible D gene TRBD1, 6 bases. From germline, CDR1 is SGHRS and CDR2 YFSETQ. CDR3 length: 14 amino acids. Trimming pared 4 bases from V and 0 bases from J, leaving 10 bases between. The DNA for the CDR3 is TGCGCCAGCAGCCAGGACAGCAACCAAGAGACCCAGTACTTC. Translated: CASSQDSNQETQYF.

There are many counts of this clonotype. This chain uses TRBV7-2 with TRBJ2-7, with 7 bases lining up with TRBD2. Germline loops: CDR1 SGHTA, CDR2 FQGNSA. The J segment lost 7 bases and the V segment lost 4 bases, leaving 7 bases of the junction unmatched. The CDR3 extends over 13 amino acids. Written as DNA, the CDR3 is TGTGCCAGCAGCTACACTAGCGCGGGGGAGCAGTACTTC. It translates to CASSYTSAGEQYF.

This clonotype was seen ten or more times. The rearrangement links TRBV24-1 to TRBJ2-1; 12 bases map to TRBD2. This CDR3 region has 16 residues. Germline CDR1 reads KGHDR; CDR2 reads SFDVKD. Trimming at V came to 3 bases and at J to 10 bases, leaving 9 bases not matched to a gene. The CDR3 DNA reads as TGTGCCACCAGTGATCCTCGGACTAGCGGGACGGGGGAGCAGTTCTTC. Its protein is CATSDPRTSGTGEQFF.

This clonotype was observed many times. The chain joins TRBV12-3 or TRBV12-4 to TRBJ1-1, with D hard to call. Trimming shortened V by 6 bases and J by 0 bases, and 11 bases separated the two germline ends. This CDR3 has 14 residues. This CDR3 reads CASSVQALNTEAFF. CDR3 in DNA: TGTGCCAGCAGCGTGCAGGCGTTGAACACTGAAGCTTTCTTT.

In this sample, this clonotype turned up many times. This chain joins TRBV11-2 and TRBJ1-1, with TRBD1 as a possible D gene (6 bases). With 4 bases removed from V and 6 bases from J, the gap between germline ends came to 15 bases. The CDR3 is 14 residues long. Germline V gene sequence: CDR1 SGHAT, CDR2 FQNNGV. The DNA of the CDR3 is TGTGCCAGCAGCTACTCGGGGGCGGGGGCTGAAGCTTTCTTT. This gives the protein CASSYSGAGAEAFF.